The present TCR beta chain was sequenced within a study of cytomegalovirus exposure and HLA in healthy donors. The PCR had 60 Vbeta and 13 Jbeta primers. Method: immunoSEQ multiplex PCR; TCRdb's copy keeps in-frame clones and lacks some. The data contain 100,000 to 150,000 clones, about 83% of them singletons. The source material was PBMCs. The receptor was isolated from a woman under 40 in good health and CMV-seronegative.

CDR3 in amino acids: CASSLGGAGRVHGYTF. The CDR3 DNA sequence: TGTGCCAGCAGCTTAGGAGGCGCCGGCAGGGTGCATGGCTACACCTTC. V gene TRBV7-2 combines with J gene TRBJ1-2; a weak D match, TRBD1 (5 bases). This CDR3 comprises 16 residues. CDR1 is SGHTA and CDR2 is FQGNSA in the germline V gene. The V gene lost 1 base and the J gene lost 6 bases, with 18 bases spanning the gap.